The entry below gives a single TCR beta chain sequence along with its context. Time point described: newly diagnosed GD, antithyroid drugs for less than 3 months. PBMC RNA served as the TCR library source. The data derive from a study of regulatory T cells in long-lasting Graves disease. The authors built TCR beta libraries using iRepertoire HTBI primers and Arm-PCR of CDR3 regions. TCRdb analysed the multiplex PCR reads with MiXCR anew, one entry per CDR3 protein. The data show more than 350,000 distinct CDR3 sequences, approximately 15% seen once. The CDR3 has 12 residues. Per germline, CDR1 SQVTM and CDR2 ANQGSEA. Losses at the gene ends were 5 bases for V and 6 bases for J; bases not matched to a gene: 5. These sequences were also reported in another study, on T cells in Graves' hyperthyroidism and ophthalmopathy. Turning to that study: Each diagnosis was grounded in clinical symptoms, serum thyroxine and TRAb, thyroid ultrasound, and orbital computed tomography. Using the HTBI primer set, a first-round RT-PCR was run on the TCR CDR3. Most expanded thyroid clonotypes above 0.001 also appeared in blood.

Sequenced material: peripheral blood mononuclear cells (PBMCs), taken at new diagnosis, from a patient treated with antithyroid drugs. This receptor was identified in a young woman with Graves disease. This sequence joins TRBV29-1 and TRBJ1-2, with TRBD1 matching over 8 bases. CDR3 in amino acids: CSVNSGGDGYTF. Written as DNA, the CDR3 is TGCAGCGTTAATTCAGGGGGCGATGGCTACACCTTC.